One and the same sample provided the 23 T cell receptor beta chains below, sequenced in a study of OX40 agonist ivuxolimab in advanced cancers. The repertoire was sequenced with immunoSEQ multiplex PCR; TCRdb's copy has only in-frame clones and lacks some. This sample carries around 64,000 clones, 75% to 85% of them seen once, and the ten largest clones take 1.2%. The input for sequencing was CD4+ or CD8+ T cells sorted from blood, taken in a trial of the OX40 agonist ivuxolimab. These receptor sequences come from an adult with an advanced solid tumor such as melanoma, head and neck, liver or kidney cancer.

This clone was counted once. This chain uses TRBV10-3 with TRBJ1-1; the D gene is possibly TRBD1 (6 bases). Germline V lookup: CDR1 ENHRY, CDR2 SYGVKD. V dropped 9 bases and J dropped 1 base, with 12 bases sitting between them. CDR3 length: 13 amino acids. The DNA of the CDR3 is TGTGCCATTTCCGGGACACAGAACACTGAAGCTTTCTTT. As protein: CAISGTQNTEAFF.

This clone was seen more than once but under ten times. The chain uses TRBV6-1 and TRBJ1-1; 8 positions agree with TRBD1. The germline gives CDR1 MNHNS, CDR2 SASEGT. The CDR3 is made up of 14 amino acids. With 5 bases clipped from V and 1 base from J, the junction kept 3 bases outside the gene matches. CDR3 in amino acids: CASSSGGGNTEAFF. For the CDR3, the DNA is TGTGCCAGCAGTTCAGGGGGCGGGAACACTGAAGCTTTCTTT.

This rearrangement joins TRBV10-1 to TRBJ2-7, with no clear D. Per the germline V gene, CDR1 is WNHNN and CDR2 is SYGVQD (reference sequence). The CDR3 loop spans 11 amino acids. V gave up 6 bases and J gave up 0 bases, with 3 bases separating them. The CDR3 protein is CASSYSYEQYF. CDR3 bases: TGCGCCAGCAGCTACTCCTACGAGCAGTACTTC.

The J gene is TRBJ2-3, the V gene TRBV27; 8 bases match TRBD2. Germline V gene lookup returns CDR1 MNHEY and CDR2 SMNVEV (reference sequence). The trim removed 5 bases at V and 3 bases at J, leaving 10 bases unmatched. The CDR3 contains 16 residues. CDR3 protein: CASSPLRGGGTDTQYF. CDR3 in DNA: TGTGCCAGCAGTCCTCTCCGGGGGGGCGGGACAGATACGCAGTATTTT.

The V call is TRBV15, the J call TRBJ2-5; D remains ambiguous. Germline CDR1 LNHNV, CDR2 YYDKDF (reference sequence). Trimming left V 4 bases short and J 2 bases short, with 2 bases between. The CDR3 runs to 11 residues. The CDR3 bases are TGTGCCACCAGCAAACAAGAGACCCAGTACTTC. It codes for CATSKQETQYF. The entire variable domain, with the rest obtained from reference TRBV15 and TRBJ2-5, is as follows: DAMVIQNPRYQVTQFGKPVTLSCSQTLNHNVMYWYQQKSSQAPKLLFHYYDKDFNNEADTPDNFQSRRPNTSFCFLDIRSPGLGDTAMYLCATSKQETQYFGPGTRLLVL.

The V call is TRBV11-2, the J call TRBJ2-5; weak D call: TRBD1 (5 bases). This CDR3 comprises 15 residues. Germline loops: CDR1 SGHAT, CDR2 FQNNGV. Deletions cut 5 bases from V and 5 bases from J, with 18 bases between. CDR3: CASSQGRIPLETQYF. The CDR3 DNA reads TGTGCCAGCAGCCAGGGTCGTATTCCTCTGGAGACCCAGTACTTC.

The gene calls are TRBV4-1 and TRBJ1-5, with D perhaps matching TRBD1 (5 bases). V lost 4 bases and J lost 4, with 11 bases in between. CDR1 is MGHRA and CDR2 is YSYEKL in the germline V gene. This CDR3 region has 14 residues. Here the CDR3 reads CASSLSGGNQPQHF. As DNA, the CDR3 is TGCGCCAGCAGCCTCAGCGGGGGGAATCAGCCCCAGCATTTT.

The chain is built from TRBV5-1 and TRBJ2-5, with 8 bases lining up with TRBD1. The V gene's germline CDR1 is SGHRS and CDR2 YFSETQ. V shed 0 bases, J shed 5 bases, and the junction held 12 bases outside the gene matches. The CDR3 spans 17 residues. The CDR3 is CASSLGLVRQGLETQYF. The CDR3, as DNA: TGCGCCAGCAGCTTGGGGCTAGTAAGACAGGGGCTGGAGACCCAGTACTTC.

The rearrangement joins TRBV5-1 to TRBJ1-1, with D possibly being TRBD1 (5 bases). Trimming left V 4 bases short and J 3 bases short, with 19 bases between. Germline assignment: CDR1 SGHRS and CDR2 YFSETQ. The length of the CDR3 is 16 residues. CDR3 sequence: CASSRGTADVYTEAFF. The CDR3 region has the DNA TGCGCCAGCAGCCGAGGGACTGCCGACGTTTACACTGAAGCTTTCTTT. The variable domain in full, with the rest retrieved from reference TRBV5-1 and TRBJ1-1, is KAGVTQTPRYLIKTRGQQVTLSCSPISGHRSVSWYQQTPGQGLQFLFEYFSETQRNKGNFPGRFSGRQFSNSRSEMNVSTLELGDSALYLCASSRGTADVYTEAFFGQGTRLTVV.

The J gene is TRBJ1-5, the V gene TRBV2; 8 bases match TRBD1. The CDR3 sequence is 15 residues long. Unmatched junction bases numbered 7, after V lost 8 bases and J lost 1 base. The germline V gene has CDR1 SNHLY and CDR2 FYNNEI. The CDR3 DNA reads TGTGCCAGCGTCCAGGGGGCTATAAGCAATCAGCCCCAGCATTTT. Encoded protein: CASVQGAISNQPQHF.

The chain recombines TRBV4-3 with TRBJ2-3; 10 positions agree with TRBD2. With 6 bases clipped from V and 7 bases from J, the junction kept 10 bases outside the gene matches. The germline V gene has CDR1 LGHNA and CDR2 YSLEER. This CDR3 comprises 15 residues. The CDR3 loop reads CASSHQAGGLNTQYF. DNA for the CDR3: TGCGCCAGCAGTCACCAAGCGGGGGGGCTAAATACGCAGTATTTT.

J is TRBJ2-2 and V is TRBV4-2; 8 bases are a match to TRBD2. The CDR3 consists of 16 residues. Germline V gene sequence: CDR1 LGHNA, CDR2 YNFKEQ. With V trimmed by 5 bases and J by 6 bases, 11 bases remained unmatched. CDR3 sequence: CASSTGGVFSAGELFF. The CDR3 DNA reads TGTGCCAGCAGCACCGGGGGGGTGTTTAGCGCCGGGGAGCTGTTTTTT.

This clone was counted a single time. The chain uses TRBV7-8 and TRBJ1-1; D gene unclear. The CDR3 loop spans 16 amino acids. CDR1 is SGHVS and CDR2 is FQNEAQ in the germline V gene. V lost 1 base and J lost 1, with 13 bases in between. CDR3: CASSLGIRTGNTEAFF. The DNA for the CDR3 is TGTGCCAGCAGCTTAGGCATCCGGACGGGGAACACTGAAGCTTTCTTT.

CDR3 sequence: CASSQNTRGTGGRYEQYF. The CDR3 DNA sequence: TGCGCCAGCAGCCAGAATACACGAGGGACAGGGGGCAGGTACGAGCAGTACTTC. This chain uses TRBV4-1 with TRBJ2-7; 12 bases fit TRBD1. V dropped 3 bases and J dropped 4; count of bases not matched to a gene: 13. The CDR3 totals 18 residues. Germline V gene sequence: CDR1 MGHRA, CDR2 YSYEKL.

Only a few counts were recorded for this clone. The chain has TRBV7-2 and TRBJ2-3; TRBD2 matches at 9 bases. The CDR3 loop spans 15 amino acids. The junction had 2 bases not matched to a gene; V was cut back by 3 bases and J by 1 base. The germline gives CDR1 SGHTA, CDR2 FQGNSA. The CDR3 DNA reads as TGTGCCAGCAGCTTTTCTAGCGGGGGCACAGATACGCAGTATTTT. Protein sequence: CASSFSSGGTDTQYF. The variable domain in full, with the rest retrieved from reference TRBV7-2 and TRBJ2-3, is GAGVSQSPSNKVTEKGKDVELRCDPISGHTALYWYRQSLGQGLEFLIYFQGNSAPDKSGLPSDRFSAERTGGSVSTLTIQRTQQEDSAVYLCASSFSSGGTDTQYFGPGTRLTVL.

The CDR3 reads CASSLSGTGGGNSPLHF. The CDR3 nucleotides are TGCGCCAGCAGCTTATCCGGGACAGGGGGCGGTAATTCACCCCTCCACTTT. The rearrangement uses TRBV5-1 and TRBJ1-6, with 12 bases aligning to TRBD1. Trimming at V came to 2 bases and at J to 6 bases, leaving 6 bases not matched to a gene. CDR1 and CDR2 (germline): SGHRS, YFSETQ. This CDR3 has 17 amino acids. Together with reference TRBV5-1 and TRBJ1-6, the CDR3 gives the full variable domain: KAGVTQTPRYLIKTRGQQVTLSCSPISGHRSVSWYQQTPGQGLQFLFEYFSETQRNKGNFPGRFSGRQFSNSRSEMNVSTLELGDSALYLCASSLSGTGGGNSPLHFGNGTRLTVT.

This clone was recorded only once. This rearrangement joins TRBV10-3 to TRBJ2-3; D gene uncertain. This CDR3 has 18 residues. Germline V gene sequence: CDR1 ENHRY, CDR2 SYGVKD. Trimming took off 0 bases at V and 3 bases at J, with 19 bases between the two ends. The CDR3 loop is CAISESNFEASPTDTQYF. The CDR3 nucleotides are TGTGCCATCAGTGAGTCCAACTTCGAAGCGAGCCCGACAGATACGCAGTATTTT.

The rearrangement links TRBV5-1 to TRBJ2-5; maybe TRBD2 (6 bases). Germline V gene lookup returns CDR1 SGHRS and CDR2 YFSETQ. V gave up 4 bases and J gave up 1 base, with 11 bases separating them. The CDR3 length is 14 residues. The CDR3 spells CASSPGGAQETQYF. Written as DNA, the CDR3 is TGCGCCAGCAGCCCCGGGGGAGCCCAAGAGACCCAGTACTTC.

The chain carries TRBV6-1 and TRBJ2-7, with 7 bases fitting TRBD1. CDR3 size: 12 residues. The trim removed 6 bases at V and 4 bases at J, leaving 3 bases unmatched. The germline V gene has CDR1 MNHNS and CDR2 SASEGT. CDR3 coding DNA: TGTGCCAGCAGCGGACAGGCTTACGAGCAGTACTTC. Translation gives CASSGQAYEQYF.

This clone came up once. The chain is built from TRBV15 and TRBJ2-7, with TRBD1 matching 9 bases. CDR1 is LNHNV and CDR2 is YYDKDF in the germline V gene (reference sequence). V dropped 5 bases and J dropped 3; count of bases not matched to a gene: 5. The CDR3 consists of 14 residues. The CDR3 region has the DNA TGTGCCACCAGCTGGGACAGGGAACTCTACGAGCAGTACTTC. Its translation: CATSWDRELYEQYF. The full variable domain, completed using reference TRBV15 and TRBJ2-7, is DAMVIQNPRYQVTQFGKPVTLSCSQTLNHNVMYWYQQKSSQAPKLLFHYYDKDFNNEADTPDNFQSRRPNTSFCFLDIRSPGLGDTAMYLCATSWDRELYEQYFGPGTRLTVT.

This clone occurred a few times. The chain uses TRBV20-1 and TRBJ1-1; perhaps TRBD1 as D (5 bases). Germline V gives CDR1 DFQATT, CDR2 SNEGSKA (reference sequence). This CDR3 contains 10 residues. The chain's CDR3 is CRATGDQAFF. The CDR3 DNA reads TGCAGGGCCACAGGTGACCAAGCTTTCTTT.

This clone was observed once. This chain joins TRBV5-6 and TRBJ2-5, with D tentatively TRBD1 or TRBD2 (5 bases each). Germline CDR1 and CDR2: SGHDT and YYEEEE. The CDR3 contains 17 residues. Trimming removed 5 bases at V and 2 bases at J, with 22 bases between. The CDR3 sequence is CASRHPDGAPSQETQYF. The CDR3 DNA is TGTGCCAGCAGACACCCGGACGGGGCCCCTTCGCAAGAGACCCAGTACTTC.

V gene TRBV30 combines with J gene TRBJ1-1; D is unclear. Germline lookup yields CDR1 GTSNPN and CDR2 SVGIG (reference sequence). The germline V and J ends were trimmed by 0 bases and 2 bases, with 4 bases remaining between them. The CDR3 length is 12 residues. DNA of the CDR3: TGTGCCTGGAGTGTAGATAACACTGAAGCTTTCTTT. It translates to CAWSVDNTEAFF. The full variable domain, with the rest looked up from reference TRBV30 and TRBJ1-1, is SQTIHQWPATLVQPVGSPLSLECTVEGTSNPNLYWYRQAAGRGLQLLFYSVGIGQISSEVPQNLSASRPQDRQFILSSKKLLLSDSGFYLCAWSVDNTEAFFGQGTRLTVV.